One sample yielded the 27 T cell receptor beta chains listed below, sequenced in a study of shared clonotypes between healthy human individuals. Sequencing was performed with immunoSEQ multiplex PCR; in TCRdb, only in-frame clones are kept and a portion is missing. The sample shows 2,500,000 or so clones, roughly 93% of them seen only once. What was sequenced was naive CD4+ T cells from PBMCs. Subset in this sample: CD45RA+ positively selected. The receptors were sampled from a man aged 18 to 30 in good health. Some clones in this sample may be carry-over from other donors' samples.

Of note for this clone: Other DNA sequences in this specimen translate into the identical CDR3. The V gene is TRBV5-1, the J gene TRBJ2-7; the D gene is possibly TRBD1 (6 bases). V lost 0 bases to trimming and J lost 2 bases, with 9 bases between them. This CDR3 is 14 amino acids long. Germline CDR1 SGHRS, CDR2 YFSETQ. DNA of the CDR3: TGCGCCAGCAGCTTGGTGGCAGGGGCCTACGAGCAGTACTTC. Residues: CASSLVAGAYEQYF.

The chain uses TRBV15 and TRBJ2-7; TRBD2 is a possible D gene (5 bases). V lost 0 bases, J lost 2 bases, and 14 bases lay in between. This CDR3 is built from 16 residues. Germline CDR1 is LNHNV and CDR2 is YYDKDF (reference sequence). CDR3 coding DNA: TGTGCCACCAGCAGAGATGGGAGAGGAGCCGCCTACGAGCAGTACTTC. Its translation is CATSRDGRGAAYEQYF.

This chain links TRBV19 with TRBJ2-7; 13 positions match TRBD2. CDR1 and CDR2 from the germline V gene are LNHDA and SQIVND (reference sequence). The CDR3 length is 17 residues. V shed 5 bases and J 2 bases; nucleotides not matched to a gene: 9. DNA for the CDR3: TGTGCCAGTAGTCTATCCGGGACTAGCGGGGATACCTACGAGCAGTACTTC. Encoded protein: CASSLSGTSGDTYEQYF. The full variable domain, its missing parts supplied by reference TRBV19 and TRBJ2-7, is DGGITQSPKYLFRKEGQNVTLSCEQNLNHDAMYWYRQDPGQGLRLIYYSQIVNDFQKGDIAEGYSVSREKKESFPLTVTSAQKNPTAFYLCASSLSGTSGDTYEQYFGPGTRLTVT.

This clone was recorded once. This sample also contains other DNA sequences that code for the same CDR3. The chain recombines TRBV18 with TRBJ2-1, with D possibly TRBD1 on 6 matching bases. Germline V gene sequence: CDR1 KGHSH, CDR2 LQKENI. V was shortened by 6 bases and J by 2 bases, with 14 bases between the two germline ends. The CDR3 length is 15 residues. The CDR3 DNA reads as TGTGCCAGCTCTCCCCAGGGGAATCCCTACAATGAGCAGTTCTTC. It is translated as CASSPQGNPYNEQFF.

The chain joins TRBV28 to TRBJ1-4, with a possible D match to TRBD1 (6 bases). This CDR3 is 14 amino acids long. V was cut by 4 bases and J by 7 bases, with 13 bases left in between. Germline CDR1 and CDR2: MDHEN and SYDVKM. Here the CDR3 reads CASSSPGDGEKLFF. The CDR3 bases are TGTGCCAGCAGTTCCCCAGGGGATGGTGAAAAACTGTTTTTT.

V gene TRBV6-1 combines with J gene TRBJ2-3, with 10 positions matching TRBD2. Germline V gene sequence: CDR1 MNHNS, CDR2 SASEGT. Trimming at V came to 8 bases and at J to 7 bases, leaving 9 bases not matched to a gene. There are 14 residues in the CDR3. In nucleotides, the CDR3 is TGTGCCAGCCGTTCTAGCGGGAGCATAAATACGCAGTATTTT. This encodes CASRSSGSINTQYF.

This chain links TRBV28 with TRBJ2-5; D assignment may be TRBD1 or TRBD2 (5 bases each). This CDR3 has 14 amino acids. The V gene's germline CDR1 is MDHEN and CDR2 SYDVKM. V gave up 3 bases and J gave up 2 bases, with 10 bases separating them. CDR3 residues: CASSFWGKQETQYF. CDR3 coding DNA: TGTGCCAGCAGTTTTTGGGGGAAACAAGAGACCCAGTACTTC.

V gene TRBV5-6 combines with J gene TRBJ2-7; D remains ambiguous. V gave up 1 base and J gave up 3 bases, with 23 bases separating them. From germline, CDR1 is SGHDT and CDR2 YYEEEE. The CDR3 contains 18 residues. CDR3 sequence (DNA): TGTGCCAGCAGCTTGTTCGCTGGTGTGTCAATCGCCTTCTACGAGCAGTACTTC. It specifies CASSLFAGVSIAFYEQYF.

The J gene is TRBJ2-1, the V gene TRBV19; D uncertain. The CDR3 totals 13 residues. The germline V gene encodes CDR1 LNHDA and CDR2 SQIVND (reference sequence). Trimming pared 7 bases from V and 4 bases from J, leaving 11 bases between. In DNA, the CDR3 is TGTGCCAGTATCAAACCGCCTTACAATGAGCAGTTCTTC. Amino acid sequence: CASIKPPYNEQFF.

The V and J genes are TRBV30 and TRBJ2-5, with 7 bases that match TRBD1. The J call may not be correct, given that the DNA end is closer to TRBJ2-7. Germline loops: CDR1 GTSNPN, CDR2 SVGIG (reference sequence). This CDR3 is built from 12 residues. The CDR3 reads CAWRGQSYEQYF. The CDR3 region has the DNA TGTGCCTGGAGGGGACAGTCCTACGAGCAGTACTTC.

This chain connects TRBV5-4 to TRBJ2-7; D call uncertain. There are 13 residues in the CDR3. Germline V gives CDR1 SGHNT, CDR2 YYREEE (reference sequence). Trimming shortened V by 0 bases and J by 3 bases, and 7 bases separated the two germline ends. DNA for the CDR3: TGTGCCAGCAGCTTGGTTTACAGCTACGAGCAGTACTTC. Its translation is CASSLVYSYEQYF.

The chain uses TRBV18 and TRBJ1-3; 7 nucleotides line up with TRBD1. This CDR3 is built from 19 residues. V shed 3 bases, J shed 0 bases, and the junction held 14 bases outside the gene matches. Per germline, CDR1 KGHSH and CDR2 LQKENI. The CDR3 DNA reads as TGTGCCAGCTCACCGGTGACAGGGCCTCTTAAATACTCTGGAAACACCATATATTTT. Its translation: CASSPVTGPLKYSGNTIYF.

The gene calls are TRBV6-1 and TRBJ2-7; possibly TRBD2 for D (6 bases). In germline, CDR1 is MNHNS, CDR2 SASEGT. The V end lost 6 bases, the J end lost 3 bases, and 12 bases lay between the germline ends. The CDR3 has 13 residues. The CDR3 spells CASSATRNYEQYF. CDR3 DNA sequence: TGTGCCAGCAGCGCGACTAGGAACTACGAGCAGTACTTC.

The chain employs TRBV5-1 and TRBJ2-1; 9 bases match TRBD1. Germline V gene lookup returns CDR1 SGHRS and CDR2 YFSETQ. The CDR3 covers 15 residues. V gave up 2 bases and J gave up 3 bases; unmatched junction bases: 3. The CDR3 loop is CASSFLGQGYNEQFF. Written as DNA, the CDR3 is TGCGCCAGCAGCTTTCTGGGACAGGGCTACAATGAGCAGTTCTTC. Filled out from reference TRBV5-1 and TRBJ2-1, the complete variable domain reads KAGVTQTPRYLIKTRGQQVTLSCSPISGHRSVSWYQQTPGQGLQFLFEYFSETQRNKGNFPGRFSGRQFSNSRSEMNVSTLELGDSALYLCASSFLGQGYNEQFFGPGTRLTVL.

This chain joins TRBV6-1 and TRBJ1-2; D might be TRBD1 (6 bases). V was pared by 4 bases and J by 4 bases, with 7 bases between. CDR1 and CDR2 from the germline V gene are MNHNS and SASEGT. The CDR3 extends over 12 amino acids. This CDR3 is CASSGTAYGYTF. The CDR3 coding sequence is TGTGCCAGCAGTGGGACAGCCTATGGCTACACCTTC.

V usage is TRBV30 and J usage is TRBJ1-1; D uncertain. Germline values: CDR1 GTSNPN, CDR2 SVGIG (reference sequence). V lost 0 bases, J lost 8 bases, and 7 bases lay in between. This CDR3 has 11 amino acids. The CDR3 protein is CAWSVTEEAFF. The CDR3, as DNA: TGTGCCTGGAGTGTAACAGAAGAAGCTTTCTTT.

The CDR3 coding sequence is TGTGCCAGCAGCCGGTGGGCAGGATCCAACGATGAGCAGTTCTTC. Protein sequence: CASSRWAGSNDEQFF. The V call is TRBV7-9, the J call TRBJ2-1; no reliable D call. The CDR3 is 15 residues long. V shed 5 bases and J shed 8 bases, with 19 bases lying between them. CDR1 and CDR2 from the germline V gene are SEHNR and FQNEAQ (reference sequence).

The chain recombines TRBV4-2 with TRBJ2-2; D uncertain. V was cut by 1 base and J by 3 bases, with 9 bases left in between. Germline lookup yields CDR1 LGHNA and CDR2 YNFKEQ. The CDR3 has 15 residues. CDR3 coding DNA: TGTGCCAGCAGCCAAGGGGGAATATACACCGGGGAGCTGTTTTTT. Amino acids: CASSQGGIYTGELFF.

The gene calls are TRBV5-1 and TRBJ1-1, with TRBD1 identical over 7 bases. J was trimmed by 2 bases and V by 4 bases; bases with no gene match: 8. There are 15 residues in the CDR3. Germline V gene lookup returns CDR1 SGHRS and CDR2 YFSETQ. The CDR3 DNA sequence: TGCGCCAGCAGCGCGCAGGGGGGCGTTAACACTGAAGCTTTCTTT. This sequence encodes CASSAQGGVNTEAFF.

CDR3 sequence reads: CAWSRPTKVWHGEQYF. The CDR3 DNA sequence: TGTGCCTGGAGCCGACCTACGAAGGTCTGGCACGGCGAGCAGTACTTC. The V and J genes are TRBV30 and TRBJ2-5; D uncertain. Judging by the DNA end, TRBJ2-7 fits better; the J call may be wrong. The length of the CDR3 is 16 residues. CDR1 is GTSNPN, CDR2 SVGIG, per germline (reference sequence).

This chain links TRBV11-3 with TRBJ1-5; maybe TRBD1 (5 bases). The germline V gene has CDR1 SGHNT and CDR2 YENEEA. The CDR3 totals 15 residues. Trimming pared 7 bases from V and 6 bases from J, leaving 19 bases between. This chain's CDR3 is CASTPSGDRGQPQHF. The DNA of the CDR3 is TGTGCCAGCACCCCATCGGGGGATAGGGGTCAGCCCCAGCATTTT.

In this sample, this clone turned up once. The chain uses TRBV5-1 and TRBJ1-5; 11 bases line up with TRBD1. CDR3 size: 14 residues. Trimming at V came to 3 bases and at J to 9 bases, leaving 5 bases not matched to a gene. The germline V gene has CDR1 SGHRS and CDR2 YFSETQ. The chain's CDR3 is CASSSGQGGWPQHF. CDR3 coding DNA: TGCGCCAGCAGCTCGGGACAGGGGGGCTGGCCCCAGCATTTT.

The chain is built from TRBV28 and TRBJ1-1, with 7 bases matching TRBD1. The V and J ends lost 4 bases and 6 bases, in that order; junction bases with no gene match: 5. This CDR3 region has 13 residues. The germline V gene encodes CDR1 MDHEN and CDR2 SYDVKM. The CDR3 loop is CASSSGGAAEAFF. CDR3 nucleotides: TGTGCCAGCAGTTCAGGGGGTGCGGCTGAAGCTTTCTTT.

This chain uses TRBV18 with TRBJ1-5; D remains unclear. The CDR3 consists of 15 residues. Trimming cost V 0 bases and J 7 bases, with 13 bases left between them. Germline V gene data show CDR1 as KGHSH and CDR2 as LQKENI. The CDR3 DNA is TGTGCCAGCTCACCACCGGGCAGGACGGGCCAGCCCCAGCATTTT. Amino acids: CASSPPGRTGQPQHF.

This chain connects TRBV4-1 to TRBJ2-1; D ambiguous. Per germline, CDR1 MGHRA and CDR2 YSYEKL. The CDR3 contains 15 residues. The V gene lost 1 base and the J gene lost 4 bases, with 11 bases spanning the gap. CDR3 residues: CASSQGSQDYNEQFF. CDR3 DNA: TGCGCCAGCAGCCAAGGGTCTCAGGATTACAATGAGCAGTTCTTC.

J is TRBJ2-7 and V is TRBV5-1; 7 positions agree with TRBD1. V shed 3 bases, J shed 2 bases, and the junction held 5 bases outside the gene matches. This CDR3 comprises 14 residues. Germline CDR1 is SGHRS and CDR2 is YFSETQ. The CDR3 sequence is CASSSGQVAYEQYF. The CDR3 DNA is TGCGCCAGCAGCTCAGGACAGGTGGCCTACGAGCAGTACTTC.

The rearrangement links TRBV5-4 to TRBJ2-1; 11 bases match TRBD2. The CDR3 is made up of 15 amino acids. The V gene end was trimmed by 4 bases and the J gene end by 4 bases; junction bases not matched to a gene: 4. Germline V CDR1 and CDR2: SGHNT, YYREEE (reference sequence). The CDR3 protein is CASSDGTSGYNEQFF. CDR3 bases: TGTGCCAGCAGCGACGGGACTAGCGGTTACAATGAGCAGTTCTTC.